This is a list of T cell receptor beta chains from one sample in a study of CD8+CD57+ T cells in acquired aplastic anemia. MiXCR, run by TCRdb on the reads, gives a single entry per CDR3 protein. The repertoire consists of under 350,000 distinct CDR3 sequences, with roughly half occurring once and the leading ten covering under 8.5%. The specimen sequenced was sorted CD4+, CD8+, or CD8+CD57+ T cells (not recorded which) from PBMCs. All receptors derive from a human donor with severe aplastic anemia or a healthy control (not recorded which). The CDR3 runs from the conserved cysteine through the conserved F or W. Fields, in order: D gene, V gene, CDR3 protein. The D gene is left open where the match is weak.

D: -
V: TRBV7-3
CDR3: CASSLSVGNPTSNQPQHF

D: -
V: TRBV19
CDR3: CASSRAAHSPLHF

D: -
V: TRBV2
CDR3: CASSGILQGSSPLHF

D: -
V: TRBV6-6
CDR3: CASTAAKGVMNTEAFF

D: -
V: TRBV7-9
CDR3: CASSLDGTGDYEQYF

D: -
V: TRBV20-1
CDR3: CSATGREMSEAFF

D: -
V: TRBV10-3
CDR3: CAISELGQAVSTDTQYF

D: TRBD1
V: TRBV24-1
CDR3: CATSDPRSDRGATDTQYF

D: TRBD1
V: TRBV7-4
CDR3: CASSTRPWGAGQVDTEAFF

D: TRBD2
V: TRBV20-1
CDR3: CSARAPVAGNTGELFF

D: -
V: TRBV19
CDR3: CASSMFGAQETQYF

D: -
V: TRBV5-1
CDR3: CASSLVVGSYTF

D: -
V: TRBV2
CDR3: CASTEGGIQETQYF

D: -
V: TRBV6-1
CDR3: CASLSFEVSYEQYF

D: TRBD1
V: TRBV15
CDR3: CATSPRTGGNPPLHF

D: -
V: TRBV5-6
CDR3: CASSLVGTVVVGGNTIYF

D: -
V: TRBV20-1
CDR3: CSALHTANYGYTF

D: -
V: TRBV12-3/TRBV12-4
CDR3: CASSLRTEAFF

D: TRBD1
V: TRBV4-3
CDR3: CASSQGWGQGADYNSPLHF

D: TRBD1
V: TRBV10-3
CDR3: CAISFGQGPYEQYF

D: -
V: TRBV7-2
CDR3: CASSQDSTQRSAFF

D: TRBD1
V: TRBV10-3
CDR3: CAISALQGAGNTIYF

D: -
V: TRBV3-1
CDR3: CASRRGAGANVLTF

D: TRBD2
V: TRBV9
CDR3: CASSVDPSGGADTQYF

D: TRBD1
V: TRBV5-1
CDR3: CASSLGTGNQETQYF

D: TRBD2
V: TRBV11-1
CDR3: CASNSGLAGDNEQFF

D: -
V: TRBV7-6
CDR3: CASSEGGSGQPQHF

D: -
V: TRBV7-6
CDR3: CASSPSPSEQFF

D: -
V: TRBV20-1
CDR3: CSASLTAGTDTQYF

D: -
V: TRBV27
CDR3: CVSSPSTDTQYF

D: TRBD1
V: TRBV25-1
CDR3: CASSASTGLRANEKLFF

D: -
V: TRBV12-3/TRBV12-4
CDR3: CASRGVDTQYF

D: TRBD2
V: TRBV5-1
CDR3: CASSLAIGGGNYEQYF

D: TRBD2
V: TRBV5-6
CDR3: CASSYGLAGEGETQYF

D: TRBD1
V: TRBV7-3
CDR3: CASSGWTGYRDEQFF

D: TRBD1
V: TRBV5-1
CDR3: CASSAGTGGADTQYF

D: -
V: TRBV7-8
CDR3: CASSLFTPGNTGELFF

D: -
V: TRBV7-9
CDR3: CASSLYLAGDIYGYTF

D: TRBD1
V: TRBV9
CDR3: CASSQQDRGYEQYF

D: -
V: TRBV29-1
CDR3: CSVGTPAGQDQAFF

D: TRBD1
V: TRBV5-1
CDR3: CASSPGGQGAEQYF

D: TRBD1
V: TRBV18
CDR3: CASSRDSGSINEQFF

D: -
V: TRBV15
CDR3: CATGRTGTTATGSPYEQYF

D: -
V: TRBV20-1
CDR3: CSARDGGSIQPQHF

D: -
V: TRBV12-3/TRBV12-4
CDR3: CASSLTGMGYGYTF